Detailed here is one T cell receptor (beta chain). The sample originates from a study of cytomegalovirus exposure and HLA in healthy donors. Study-level information: Most donors, 70% to 85% of 398 genotyped, fell in the Caucasian-associated ancestry cluster.

Use of 60 Vbeta and 13 Jbeta primers characterized the PCR. Measured with immunoSEQ multiplex PCR; TCRdb has only the in-frame clones, and not every one. The data show 100,000 to 150,000 clones, 8.5% to 10% seen once. This clonotype was obtained from a man between 35 and 55 years old in good health and CMV-seronegative. The specimen sequenced was PBMCs.

Here the CDR3 reads CASSYTRAPGEQYF. In nucleotides, the CDR3 is TGTGCCAGCAGCTATACTAGGGCCCCGGGGGAGCAGTACTTC. The chain uses TRBV7-9 and TRBJ2-7; weak D call: TRBD2 (5 bases). V lost 4 bases and J 7 bases, leaving 17 bases between the germline ends. CDR1 SEHNR and CDR2 FQNEAQ come from the germline V gene (reference sequence). The CDR3 runs 14 residues. The whole variable domain, filled in from reference TRBV7-9 and TRBJ2-7, reads DTGVSQNPRHKITKRGQNVTFRCDPISEHNRLYWYRQTLGQGPEFLTYFQNEAQLEKSRLLSDRFSAERPKGSFSTLEIQRTEQGDSAMYLCASSYTRAPGEQYFGPGTRLTVT.